This T cell receptor beta chain was documented in a study of T cells in women clearing cervical HPV infection (dated by TCRdb to 2016 to 2019). Context from the whole study: The cases were roughly 23 women with histologically confirmed HPV16-related CIN3 or worse, and 2 of those women had invasive cancers. The controls were some 23 women whose single incident HPV16 infection cleared within 12 months with no development of precancer or cancer. Blood from cases was collected at the visit where the lesion was first found, while blood from controls was collected once the infection could no longer be detected. For cases, a median interval of roughly 150 days, with an interquartile range of roughly 85 to 220 days, was observed between lesion detection and blood sampling. Since only a few of the women had HLA typing available, the possibility that HLA type was acting as a confounder could not be ruled out. The exploratory proof-of-principle case-control study was nested within the Guanacaste HPV Natural History Study in Costa Rica and compared TCR repertoires across cervical HPV16 outcomes. Cases were matched to controls by age within five years and by the year the sample was collected. Cases had a median age of almost 35 years compared with 38 for controls, and baseline characteristics showed no significant differences between the groups. The parent cohort enrolled roughly 10,000 women aged 18 or older in Guanacaste, Costa Rica, during about 1993 to 1994 and followed them for approximately seven years. Five blinded duplicates per group were added as quality controls, giving 60 or so samples: some 50 participants and ten or so replicates. Findings and caveats that apply to the study as a whole: Cases had lower TRBV6-7 relative abundance than controls (around 0.11% versus 0.15%; Bonferroni P = 0.0008). Cases were distinguished from controls with an estimated AUC of approximately 0.83 by random forest classifiers combining richness and V gene abundances. The cross-sectional design could not show whether associations preceded infection or resulted from it; effector/memory subsets and HPV-specific T cells were not isolated. Because the number of T cells in each sample was unknown, differences in richness could reflect differing T-cell content rather than repertoire biology. Across sequencing depths, CIN3+ cases showed significantly higher TCR repertoire richness than controls, but evenness did not differ between the groups.

Every participant had a single incident cervical HPV16 infection, and prevalent HPV16 infections were excluded. Cervical HPV DNA was detected by MY09/MY11 PCR, and genotyping was performed by dot-blot hybridization. Approximately 15 mL of heparinized blood was centrifuged, after which the buffy coat was aliquoted, frozen at -30 degrees C, and then stored at -80 degrees C. Genomic DNA was extracted from buffy coat specimens using QIAGEN kits. TCR beta CDR3 regions were amplified by multiplex PCR from an average of about 1.1 ug genomic DNA per sample using the immunoSEQ assay. Primer bias was corrected in the assay by using a complete synthetic TCR repertoire to establish an amplification baseline. The amplicons were sequenced using the Illumina platform. Per the source publication's procedure: Sequences were error-corrected by clustering with frequency ratios and a modified nearest-neighbor algorithm and were then analyzed in the immunoSEQ Analyzer with IMGT gene definitions. At each rarefaction depth, TCR richness and evenness were averaged across 20 rarefaction repeats, and samples with fewer sequences than that depth were excluded. V, D and J gene relative abundances were compared between groups with Wilcoxon rank sum tests, applying FDR correction. An intraclass correlation of around 96% for TCR richness and an average of about 77% across 65 or so gene segments were obtained from the blinded duplicates. TCRdb limited this immuneACCESS table to in-frame rearrangements with V and J called. A share of clones is missing; checked studies link under half to unresolved V genes, and the rest is unexplained. V and J calls plus clone size are reproduced from that table; the DNA served to infer D and trimming. The sample's own table lists tens of thousands of clones. The top ten clonotypes cover about 8.8% of the sample.

Remarks on this clone: The antigen this receptor binds is unknown. The missing CDR3 end, 3 residues past where the read stops, is filled in from the germline J gene.

At the junction V is shortened by 1 base and J by 0 bases; bases outside the gene matches: 6. According to the germline V gene, CDR1 reads SGHRS and CDR2 reads YFSETQ. The CDR3, from cysteine to phenylalanine, totals 19 residues. The 48 bases shown cover part of the CDR3, and their frame starts at base 1. This chain is built from TRBV5-1 and TRBJ2-1, with 14 bases in between that match TRBD2. Sequenced material: blood buffy coat. The TCR originated in a woman aged 18-69 years with a cervical HPV16 infection that either progressed to CIN3+ or cleared (not recorded which). The CDR3: CASSLMGLAGAISYNEQFF. The CDR3 DNA, read in part, is TGCGCCAGCAGCTTGATGGGACTAGCGGGAGCTATCTCCTACAATGAG.